The rows below give T cell receptor beta chains drawn from one sample of a study of T cell repertoires in cytomegalovirus infection. MiXCR, applied by TCRdb to the reads, yields one record per CDR3 protein. The table has about 570,000 distinct CDR3 sequences, roughly 43% seen once. Which antigens these TCRs recognize remains unknown. Sequencing was performed on cultured PBMCs, taken from culture after CMV antigen stimulation. These TCRs come from a human donor in good health (CMV status not recorded). Some clones in this sample may be carry-over from other donors' samples. Both conserved end residues are part of each CDR3. Fields, in order: D gene, V gene, clone size, J gene, CDR3 DNA, CDR3 protein. D genes are given only for firm matches. Not all rows give a size; the values are once, few, many and, for expanded clones, a class.

D: TRBD2; V: TRBV7-6; size: -; J: TRBJ2-5; DNA: TGTGCCAGCAGTAAGAATTCGGGGGGAGAGACCCAGTACTTC; CDR3: CASSKNSGGETQYF
D: -; V: TRBV2; size: -; J: TRBJ2-4; DNA: TGTGCCAGCAGTGTTTCGGGTTCTAGCGATGCCAAAAACATTCAGTACTTC; CDR3: CASSVSGSSDAKNIQYF
D: -; V: TRBV7-6; size: few; J: TRBJ1-1; DNA: TGTGCCAGCAGCCCCACGGGGACCGATACTGAAGCTTTCTTT; CDR3: CASSPTGTDTEAFF
D: TRBD2; V: TRBV7-8; size: -; J: TRBJ2-1; DNA: TGTGCCAGCAGCTTAAGGACTAGCGGGAGGGGGTCCTACAATGAGCAGTTCTTC; CDR3: CASSLRTSGRGSYNEQFF
D: -; V: TRBV15; size: -; J: TRBJ1-2; DNA: TGTGCCACCAGCAGAAAACCATACAGGGCATTCGACTATGGCTACACCTTC; CDR3: CATSRKPYRAFDYGYTF
D: -; V: TRBV5-4; size: -; J: TRBJ2-1; DNA: TGTGCCAGCAGCTTGGCTGCTCCCCGTGAGCAGTTCTTC; CDR3: CASSLAAPREQFF
D: -; V: TRBV6-2/TRBV6-3; size: once; J: TRBJ2-3; DNA: TGTGCCAGCAGCCCGATGACAACGACAGATACGCAGTATTTT; CDR3: CASSPMTTTDTQYF
D: TRBD2; V: TRBV6-2/TRBV6-3; size: -; J: TRBJ2-7; DNA: TGTGCCAGCAGAACCCTCCCTAGCGGGCGAACCTACGAGCAGTACTTC; CDR3: CASRTLPSGRTYEQYF
D: -; V: TRBV6-1; size: -; J: TRBJ2-4; DNA: TGTGCCAGCAGTGGGAGGGGTATGGCCAAAAACATTCAGTACTTC; CDR3: CASSGRGMAKNIQYF
D: -; V: TRBV6-6; size: few; J: TRBJ1-1; DNA: TGTGCCAGCAGTTACTCGATCGGGGACACTGAAGCTTTCTTT; CDR3: CASSYSIGDTEAFF
D: -; V: TRBV19; size: -; J: TRBJ1-6; DNA: TGTGCCAGTAGTATCCGAACAAACCTCGACAGGCCACCTTCACCCCTCCACTTT; CDR3: CASSIRTNLDRPPSPLHF
D: -; V: TRBV7-6; size: -; J: TRBJ1-5; DNA: TGTGCCAGCAGCTTAAAAGGGGGGGCCAAAAATCAGCCCCAGCATTTT; CDR3: CASSLKGGAKNQPQHF
D: TRBD1; V: TRBV2; size: -; J: TRBJ1-1; DNA: TGTGCCAGCAGTGCGAGCACCGGGACAGGGGTAACTGAAGCTTTCTTT; CDR3: CASSASTGTGVTEAFF
D: -; V: TRBV12-3/TRBV12-4; size: -; J: TRBJ2-3; DNA: TGTGCCAGCGGGGAAGGGGATACGCAGTATTTT; CDR3: CASGEGDTQYF
D: TRBD1; V: TRBV7-9; size: few; J: TRBJ1-1; DNA: TGTGCCAGCAGCTTAGGACAGGGGGGGACAGCTTTCTTT; CDR3: CASSLGQGGTAFF
D: TRBD1; V: TRBV7-9; size: -; J: TRBJ2-1; DNA: TGTGCCAGCAGCCTTCCGGGACAGGGGGCGAATGAGCAGTTCTTC; CDR3: CASSLPGQGANEQFF
D: -; V: TRBV12-3/TRBV12-4; size: -; J: TRBJ1-1; DNA: TGTGCCAGCAGAGACAACAGGGTTGAAGGTGAAGCTTTCTTT; CDR3: CASRDNRVEGEAFF
D: -; V: TRBV7-2; size: -; J: TRBJ2-7; DNA: TGTGCCAGCAGCTTAATTCCGGGGTTCCACGAGCAGTACTTC; CDR3: CASSLIPGFHEQYF
D: TRBD2; V: TRBV7-9; size: -; J: TRBJ2-1; DNA: TGTGCCAGCAGCTTAATACTAGCGGGGGGGGGGTCCTACAATGAGCAGTTCTTC; CDR3: CASSLILAGGGSYNEQFF
D: -; V: TRBV7-2; size: -; J: TRBJ1-5; DNA: TGTGCCAGCAGCTTAGACCCAGGGTGGGGATATAGCAATCAGCCCCAGCATTTT; CDR3: CASSLDPGWGYSNQPQHF
D: TRBD1; V: TRBV11-1; size: few; J: TRBJ1-1; DNA: TGTGCCAGCAGCTTATATGCAGGGGGGGACACTGAAGCTTTCTTT; CDR3: CASSLYAGGDTEAFF
D: -; V: TRBV7-2; size: -; J: TRBJ2-5; DNA: TGTGCCAGCAGCTTGCAACGTCTGGTGCCCCAGTACTTC; CDR3: CASSLQRLVPQYF
D: -; V: TRBV3-1; size: -; J: TRBJ2-3; DNA: TGTGCCAGCAGGCGTCCTGGCACAGATACGCAGTATTTT; CDR3: CASRRPGTDTQYF
D: TRBD2; V: TRBV6-8; size: -; J: TRBJ2-1; DNA: TGTGCCAGCAGTTACAGTTTGGCGGGAGGCCAGATCAATGAGCAGTTCTTC; CDR3: CASSYSLAGGQINEQFF
D: -; V: TRBV11-2; size: -; J: TRBJ2-5; DNA: TGTGCCAGCAGCTTATTGGAGGGGAGGAGAGAGACCCAGTACTTC; CDR3: CASSLLEGRRETQYF
D: -; V: TRBV25-1; size: -; J: TRBJ1-2; DNA: TGTGCCAGCAGTGAAGGAACAGGCTCCCACTATGGCTACACCTTC; CDR3: CASSEGTGSHYGYTF
D: -; V: TRBV6-1; size: -; J: TRBJ1-5; DNA: TGTGCCAGCAGTGACGGATGGGTACAGCCCCAGCATTTT; CDR3: CASSDGWVQPQHF
D: TRBD2; V: TRBV6-6; size: once; J: TRBJ2-7; DNA: TGTGCCAGTATGAGGTGGGCGGGGGTCAACGAGCAGTACTTC; CDR3: CASMRWAGVNEQYF
D: TRBD1; V: TRBV12-3/TRBV12-4; size: -; J: TRBJ1-2; DNA: TGTGCCAGCAGTTTTCGGGACAGACAGAACTATGGCTACACCTTC; CDR3: CASSFRDRQNYGYTF
D: TRBD2; V: TRBV5-1; size: few; J: TRBJ2-7; DNA: TGCGCCAGCAGCTTGGGGGCGCCTAGCGGGACCAGACCCTACGAGCAGTACTTC; CDR3: CASSLGAPSGTRPYEQYF
D: TRBD1; V: TRBV7-3; size: -; J: TRBJ2-3; DNA: TGTGCCAGCAGCTTAGTGGGACAGGGTCTGGCAGATACGCAGTATTTT; CDR3: CASSLVGQGLADTQYF
D: -; V: TRBV12-3/TRBV12-4; size: few; J: TRBJ2-3; DNA: TGTGCCAGCAGTTTGGGGGGGGCCCGTGGTACGCAGTATTTT; CDR3: CASSLGGARGTQYF
D: -; V: TRBV20-1; size: -; J: TRBJ1-4; DNA: TGCAGTGCTAGAGATTCAACTAATGAAAAACTGTTTTTT; CDR3: CSARDSTNEKLFF
D: -; V: TRBV15; size: once; J: TRBJ1-5; DNA: TGTGCCACCAGCAGAGATTTAGGAGGCCAGCCCCAGCATTTT; CDR3: CATSRDLGGQPQHF
D: TRBD2; V: TRBV7-2; size: few; J: TRBJ2-3; DNA: TGTGCCAGCAGCTTGCAGCTAGCGGGAGGGGATACGCAGTATTTT; CDR3: CASSLQLAGGDTQYF
D: -; V: TRBV11-2; size: few; J: TRBJ1-5; DNA: TGTGCCAGCACCTTCGTCGGACACCTTAGCAATCAGCCCCAGCATTTT; CDR3: CASTFVGHLSNQPQHF
D: -; V: TRBV7-6; size: few; J: TRBJ1-3; DNA: TGTGCCAGCAGCCCGAGCGAGGGCCGGCCCATATATTTT; CDR3: CASSPSEGRPIYF
D: TRBD2; V: TRBV7-4; size: -; J: TRBJ2-1; DNA: TGTGCCAGCAGCTCACCCCTGGCGGGACTATCCTACAATGAGCAGTTCTTC; CDR3: CASSSPLAGLSYNEQFF
D: TRBD1; V: TRBV15; size: -; J: TRBJ2-7; DNA: TGTGCCACCGGGACAGAGACAGGCTACGAGCAGTACTTC; CDR3: CATGTETGYEQYF
D: TRBD2; V: TRBV7-8; size: many; J: TRBJ2-5; DNA: TGTGCCAGCAGCCACCCCTCCAGCGGGGGGATAAAGACCCAGTACTTC; CDR3: CASSHPSSGGIKTQYF
D: TRBD2; V: TRBV20-1; size: few; J: TRBJ2-3; DNA: TGCAGTGCTAGTAACGGGGGGGGCACAGATACGCAGTATTTT; CDR3: CSASNGGGTDTQYF
D: -; V: TRBV6-6; size: few; J: TRBJ2-3; DNA: TGTGCCAGCAGTAAACTGACGGTCTCCTCCGGAACAGATACGCAGTATTTT; CDR3: CASSKLTVSSGTDTQYF
D: TRBD2; V: TRBV2; size: -; J: TRBJ2-3; DNA: TGTGCCAGCAGTGAGTTAGCGGGAAGCACAGATACGCAGTATTTT; CDR3: CASSELAGSTDTQYF
D: -; V: TRBV19; size: once; J: TRBJ2-1; DNA: TGTGCCACCTCGATTCGAGGCTCCTACAATGAGCAGTTCTTC; CDR3: CATSIRGSYNEQFF
D: -; V: TRBV6-1; size: once; J: TRBJ2-2; DNA: TGTGCCACTCACCGGCCGAACACCGGGGAGCTGTTTTTT; CDR3: CATHRPNTGELFF